A single T cell receptor beta chain is shown here with its context. Its antigen is still unknown. There are no base qualities to consult, and no much larger clone falls within one base. Preparation of the library involved the immunoSEQ multiplex PCR assay. TCRdb mirrors the immuneACCESS table, restricted to in-frame sequences. Some clones are absent from its copies; in checked studies, under half trace to an unresolved V gene, and the reason for the others is unknown. The sample contains about 610,000 clones, roughly 90% of them found a single time. The ten largest clones represent 0.0085% to 0.012% of the sample. These data come from a study of shared T cell receptors in the human thymus (dated by TCRdb to the early 2020s). Regarding the study in general: The study examined how the human thymus generates shared, self-reactive T-cell receptor alpha chains.

The CDR3 covers 15 residues, taking in both the cysteine and the phenylalanine. Solely the CDR3 DNA is kept, with 45 bases framed from the first base. V ends up 5 bases short and J 6 bases short, with an unmatched junction base count of 10. CDR1 and CDR2, per the germline V gene (reference sequence), are WNHNN and SYGVQD. Another study also made use of these data, one on human thymus T cells. Per the second study: Donors were immunologically healthy infants undergoing open corrective cardiac surgery for congenital heart defects in Finland. Thymus tissue was obtained as surgical resects removed during corrective cardiac surgery. Usage of V and J gene segments appeared to be biased in both the thymic and the peripheral blood repertoires. The related research found that thymic TCR repertoires overlapped highly between unrelated individuals. TCR alpha and beta repertoires from about 8 infant thymus samples and a few related peripheral blood samples were characterized in the study. Donor ages ranging from roughly 6 to 244 days were recorded, and 5 to 7 male and a couple of female infants were included in the cohort. Thymocytes were released mechanically from tissue and stored at -70 °C as pellets of 10-30 million cells. Genomic DNA was extracted from frozen cell pellets with a QIAsymphony instrument. The immunoSEQ multiplex PCR assay was used to amplify the TCRB and TCRAD loci from a standardized quantity of quality-controlled genomic DNA. The amplicons spanned the V(D)J region and were long enough to cover the CDR3 and allow V and J genes to be identified. The commercial immunoSEQ service was used to sequence amplicons on an Illumina platform. Primer bias and sequencing errors were corrected using previously described methods, and TCRAD and TCRB definitions followed the IMGT database. The repertoires were analysed using immunoSEQ Analyzer 3.0 and VDJTools for basic statistics, V/J segment usage, diversity estimates, rarefaction and pairwise overlap. Chao1, ChaoE, Efron-Thisted, Shannon and inverse Simpson indices were used to estimate diversity, which was also estimated on datasets down-sampled to the smallest sample. Repertoire overlap was assessed by strict matching of CDR3 nucleotide sequence, V gene and J gene, and clustering was done by Jaccard-based multidimensional scaling. On average, roughly 800,000 unique TCRB clonotypes were obtained from thymus samples, compared with 75,000 to 90,000 from blood samples.

Recombination joined TRBV10-1 with TRBJ2-1; 7 central nucleotides agree with TRBD2. The sequencing sample was made of thymocytes. This receptor was identified in a boy under three years old with a congenital heart defect. Donor details come from another sample of the same person, matched by shared clones. The CDR3 sequence is CASSPERGGSNEQFF. The nucleotide sequence is TGCGCCAGCAGTCCAGAGAGGGGAGGGTCCAATGAGCAGTTCTTC.